This TCR beta chain comes out of a study of response to subunit inactivated influenza vaccine. The CDR3 is 17 amino acids. V was clipped by 1 base and J by 6 bases, with 21 bases between them. Germline values: CDR1 SGHDT, CDR2 YYEEEE. MiXCR, applied by TCRdb to the RT-PCR reads, yields one record per CDR3 protein. This sample carries about 500,000 distinct CDR3 sequences, approximately 15% of them seen once, and the ten largest clones take approximately 3%. General study results and limits: That few new T cells are recruited by each seasonal influenza vaccination was the authors' suggestion.

Details on this clonotype: The antigen is undetermined.

The origin of this receptor is a man between 50 and 69 years old who received an inactivated influenza vaccine. This material consisted of CD4+ T cells sorted from PBMCs, taken 23 to 25 months after vaccination. The rearrangement links TRBV5-6 to TRBJ2-3; tentative D call: TRBD1 (5 bases). The CDR3 DNA reads as TGTGCCAGCAGCTTGAGGCGCCGAAGGGGTCGCGGTGATACGCAGTATTTT. Amino acid sequence: CASSLRRRRGRGDTQYF.